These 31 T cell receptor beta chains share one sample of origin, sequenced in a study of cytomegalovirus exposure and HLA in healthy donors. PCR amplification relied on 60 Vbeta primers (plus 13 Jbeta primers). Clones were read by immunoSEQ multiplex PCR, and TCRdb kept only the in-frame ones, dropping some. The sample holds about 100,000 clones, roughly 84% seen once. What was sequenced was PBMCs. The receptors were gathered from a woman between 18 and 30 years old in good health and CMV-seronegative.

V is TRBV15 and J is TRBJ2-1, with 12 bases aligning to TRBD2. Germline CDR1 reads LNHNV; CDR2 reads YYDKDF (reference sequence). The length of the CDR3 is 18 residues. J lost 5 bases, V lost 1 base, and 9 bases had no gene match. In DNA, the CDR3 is TGTGCCACCAGCAGAGGCCGATATACTAGCGGGAGGAACAATGAGCAGTTCTTC. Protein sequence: CATSRGRYTSGRNNEQFF.

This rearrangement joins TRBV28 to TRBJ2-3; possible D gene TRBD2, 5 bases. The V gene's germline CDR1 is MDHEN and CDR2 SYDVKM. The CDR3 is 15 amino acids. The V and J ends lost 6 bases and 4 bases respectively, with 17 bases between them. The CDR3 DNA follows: TGTGCCAGCAGCGAGACCGGCCGGGGAGCAGATACGCAGTATTTT. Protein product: CASSETGRGADTQYF. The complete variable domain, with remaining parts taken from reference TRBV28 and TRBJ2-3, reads DVKVTQSSRYLVKRTGEKVFLECVQDMDHENMFWYRQDPGLGLRLIYFSYDVKMKEKGDIPEGYSVSREKKERFSLILESASTNQTSMYLCASSETGRGADTQYFGPGTRLTVL.

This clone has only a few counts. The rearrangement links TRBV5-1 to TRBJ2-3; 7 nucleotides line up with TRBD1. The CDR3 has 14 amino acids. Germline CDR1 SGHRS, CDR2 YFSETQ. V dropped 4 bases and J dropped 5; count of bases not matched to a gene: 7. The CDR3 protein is CASSPGTAQDTQYF. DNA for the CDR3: TGCGCCAGCAGCCCGGGGACAGCCCAAGATACGCAGTATTTT.

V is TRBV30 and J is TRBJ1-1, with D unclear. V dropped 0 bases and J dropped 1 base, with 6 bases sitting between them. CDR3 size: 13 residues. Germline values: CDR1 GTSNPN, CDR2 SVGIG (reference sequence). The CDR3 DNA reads TGTGCCTGGAGTGTATCAGAGAACACTGAAGCTTTCTTT. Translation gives CAWSVSENTEAFF.

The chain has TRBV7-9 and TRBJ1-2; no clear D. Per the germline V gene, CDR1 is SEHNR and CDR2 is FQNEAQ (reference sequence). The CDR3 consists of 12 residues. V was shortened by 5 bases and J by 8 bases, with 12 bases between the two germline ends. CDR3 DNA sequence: TGTGCCAGCAGCCTTTTTTCCGTGGGCTACACCTTC. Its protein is CASSLFSVGYTF.

DNA for the CDR3: TGTGCCAGCAGGGCCAGAGGGGGCAGGACAGATACGCAGTATTTT. Its translation: CASRARGGRTDTQYF. The gene calls are TRBV6-5 and TRBJ2-3, with 7 bases identical to TRBD1. This CDR3 comprises 15 residues. Trimming at V came to 6 bases and at J to 3 bases, leaving 9 bases not matched to a gene. CDR1 and CDR2 (germline): MNHEY, SVGAGI.

CDR3 loop: CASSSLDGTRNTIYF. CDR3 coding DNA: TGTGCCAGCAGTTCTCTGGACGGGACAAGAAACACCATATATTTT. The chain uses TRBV28 and TRBJ1-3; a possible D gene is TRBD1 (6 bases). CDR1 and CDR2 (germline): MDHEN, SYDVKM. The V end was cut by 4 bases, the J end by 5 bases, with 15 bases between. CDR3 size: 15 residues. Combining the CDR3 with reference TRBV28 and TRBJ1-3 gives the whole variable domain DVKVTQSSRYLVKRTGEKVFLECVQDMDHENMFWYRQDPGLGLRLIYFSYDVKMKEKGDIPEGYSVSREKKERFSLILESASTNQTSMYLCASSSLDGTRNTIYFGEGSWLTVV.

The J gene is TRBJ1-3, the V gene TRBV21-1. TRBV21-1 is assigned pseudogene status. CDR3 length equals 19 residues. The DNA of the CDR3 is TGTGCCAGCAGCAAGTCACCCGGTCGGAGGACGGTCTCTGGAAACACCATATATTTT. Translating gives CASSKSPGRRTVSGNTIYF.

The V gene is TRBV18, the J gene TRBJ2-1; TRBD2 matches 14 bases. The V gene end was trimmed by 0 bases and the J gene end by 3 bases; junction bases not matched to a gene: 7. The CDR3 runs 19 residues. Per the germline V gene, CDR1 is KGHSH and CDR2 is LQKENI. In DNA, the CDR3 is TGTGCCAGCTCACCACCCGGGACTAGCGGGAGCGTGGGCTACAATGAGCAGTTCTTC. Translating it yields CASSPPGTSGSVGYNEQFF.

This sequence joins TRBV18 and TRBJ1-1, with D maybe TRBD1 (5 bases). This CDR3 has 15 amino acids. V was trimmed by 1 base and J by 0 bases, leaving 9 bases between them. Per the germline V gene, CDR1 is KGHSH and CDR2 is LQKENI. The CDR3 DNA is TGTGCCAGCTCACCACAACAGGAGCTGAACACTGAAGCTTTCTTT. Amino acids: CASSPQQELNTEAFF.

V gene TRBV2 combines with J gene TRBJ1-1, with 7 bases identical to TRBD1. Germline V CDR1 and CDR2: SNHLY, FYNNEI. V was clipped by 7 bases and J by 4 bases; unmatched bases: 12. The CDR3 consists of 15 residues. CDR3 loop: CASTPLEGAITEAFF. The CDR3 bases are TGTGCCAGCACCCCATTAGAGGGGGCGATCACTGAAGCTTTCTTT.

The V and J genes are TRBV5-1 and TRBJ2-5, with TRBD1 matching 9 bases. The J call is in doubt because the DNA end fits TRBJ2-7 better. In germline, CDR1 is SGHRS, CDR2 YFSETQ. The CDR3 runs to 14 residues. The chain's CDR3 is CASSFGTGISEQYF. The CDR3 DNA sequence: TGCGCCAGCAGCTTTGGGACAGGGATCAGCGAGCAGTACTTC.

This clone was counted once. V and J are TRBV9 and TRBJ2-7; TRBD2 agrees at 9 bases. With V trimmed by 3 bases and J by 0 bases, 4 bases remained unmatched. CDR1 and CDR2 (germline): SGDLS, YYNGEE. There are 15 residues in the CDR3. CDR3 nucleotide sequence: TGTGCCAGCAGCGAGAGCGGGGGGTCCTCCTACGAGCAGTACTTC. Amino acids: CASSESGGSSYEQYF.

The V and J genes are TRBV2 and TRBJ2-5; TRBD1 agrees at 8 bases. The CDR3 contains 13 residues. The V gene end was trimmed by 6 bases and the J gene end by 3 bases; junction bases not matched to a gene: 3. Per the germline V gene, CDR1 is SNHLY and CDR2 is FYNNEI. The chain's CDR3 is CASSRGRKETQYF. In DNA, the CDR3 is TGTGCCAGCAGCAGGGGGCGAAAAGAGACCCAGTACTTC.

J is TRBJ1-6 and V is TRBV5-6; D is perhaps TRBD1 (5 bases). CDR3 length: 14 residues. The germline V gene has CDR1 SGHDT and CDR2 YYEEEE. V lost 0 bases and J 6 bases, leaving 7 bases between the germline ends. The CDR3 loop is CASSLAGFNSPLHF. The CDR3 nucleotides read TGTGCCAGCAGCTTGGCAGGGTTTAATTCACCCCTCCACTTT.

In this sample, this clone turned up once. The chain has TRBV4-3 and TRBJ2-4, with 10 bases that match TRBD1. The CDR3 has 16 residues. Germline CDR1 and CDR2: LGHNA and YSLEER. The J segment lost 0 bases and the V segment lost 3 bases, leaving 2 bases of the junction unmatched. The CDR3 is CASSHRDRGAKNIQYF. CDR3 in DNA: TGCGCCAGCAGCCACAGGGACAGGGGAGCCAAAAACATTCAGTACTTC.

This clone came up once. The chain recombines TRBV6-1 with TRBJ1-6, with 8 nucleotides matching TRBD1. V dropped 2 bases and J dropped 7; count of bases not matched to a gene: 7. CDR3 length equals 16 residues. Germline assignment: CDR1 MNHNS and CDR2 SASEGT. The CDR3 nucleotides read TGTGCCAGCAGTGAAATTCCAGGGGGCGGGAATTCACCCCTCCACTTT. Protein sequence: CASSEIPGGGNSPLHF.

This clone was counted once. This CDR3 is CASSQSGGAADTQYF. The CDR3 DNA follows: TGTGCCAGCAGCCAGAGCGGGGGGGCCGCAGATACGCAGTATTTT. The chain is built from TRBV6-4 and TRBJ2-3, with TRBD2 matching 10 bases. CDR1 is MRHNA and CDR2 is SNTAGT in the germline V gene. V trimming: 6 bases; J trimming: 4 bases; junction bases outside the gene matches: 7. The CDR3 runs 15 residues.

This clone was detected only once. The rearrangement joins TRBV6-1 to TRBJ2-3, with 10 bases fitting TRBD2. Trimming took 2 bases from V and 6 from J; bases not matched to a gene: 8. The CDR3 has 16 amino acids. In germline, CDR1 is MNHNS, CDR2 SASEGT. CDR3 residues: CASSEMLAGGMDTQYF. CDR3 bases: TGTGCCAGCAGTGAAATGTTAGCGGGGGGTATGGATACGCAGTATTTT.

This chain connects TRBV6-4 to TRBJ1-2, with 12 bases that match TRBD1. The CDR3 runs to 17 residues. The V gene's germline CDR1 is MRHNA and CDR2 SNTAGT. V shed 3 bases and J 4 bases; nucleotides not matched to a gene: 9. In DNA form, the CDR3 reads TGTGCCAGCAGTGAGGAACCGGGACAGGGGGCCCTCTATGGCTACACCTTC. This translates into CASSEEPGQGALYGYTF.

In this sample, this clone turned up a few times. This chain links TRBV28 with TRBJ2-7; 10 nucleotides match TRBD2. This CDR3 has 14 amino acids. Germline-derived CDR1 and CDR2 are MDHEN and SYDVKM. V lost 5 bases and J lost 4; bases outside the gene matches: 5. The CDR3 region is CASSRLAGVYEQYF. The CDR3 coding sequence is TGTGCCAGCAGTCGCCTAGCGGGGGTATACGAGCAGTACTTC.

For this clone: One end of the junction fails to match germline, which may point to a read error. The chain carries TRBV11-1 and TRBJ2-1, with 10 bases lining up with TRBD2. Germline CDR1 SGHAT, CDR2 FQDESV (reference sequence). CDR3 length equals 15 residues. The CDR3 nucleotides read TGTGCCAGCAGCCTAGCGGGAGCGAGGTTCAATGAGCAGTTCTTC. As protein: CASSLAGARFNEQFF.

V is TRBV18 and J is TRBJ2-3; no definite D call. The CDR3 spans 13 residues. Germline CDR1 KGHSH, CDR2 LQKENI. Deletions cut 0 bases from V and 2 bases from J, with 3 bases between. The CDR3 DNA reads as TGTGCCAGCTCACCACCTCTCACAGATACGCAGTATTTT. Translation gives CASSPPLTDTQYF.

The CDR3 loop is CASSLWAGGPKPYEQYF. DNA for the CDR3: TGTGCCAGCAGTTTATGGGCGGGGGGGCCCAAACCCTACGAGCAGTACTTC. The chain links TRBV27 to TRBJ2-7; 9 bases map to TRBD2. V shed 1 base and J 2 bases; nucleotides not matched to a gene: 9. The CDR3 runs to 17 residues. Germline V lookup: CDR1 MNHEY, CDR2 SMNVEV (reference sequence).

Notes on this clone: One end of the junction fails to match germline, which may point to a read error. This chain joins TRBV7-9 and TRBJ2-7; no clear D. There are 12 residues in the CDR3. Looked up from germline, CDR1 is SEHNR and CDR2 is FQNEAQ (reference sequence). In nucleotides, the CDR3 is TGTTCCAGCAGCGATCGGGTGTACGAGCAGTACTTC. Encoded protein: CSSSDRVYEQYF.

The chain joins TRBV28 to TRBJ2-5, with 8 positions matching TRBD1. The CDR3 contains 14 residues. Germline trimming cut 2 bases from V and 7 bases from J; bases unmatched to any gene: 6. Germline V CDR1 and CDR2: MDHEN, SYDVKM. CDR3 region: CASSLRTGLRTQYF. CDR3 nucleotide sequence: TGTGCCAGCAGTTTAAGGACAGGGCTCAGGACCCAGTACTTC.

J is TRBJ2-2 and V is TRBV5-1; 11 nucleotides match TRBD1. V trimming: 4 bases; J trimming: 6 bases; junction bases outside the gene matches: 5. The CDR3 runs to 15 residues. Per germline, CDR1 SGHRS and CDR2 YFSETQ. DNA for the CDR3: TGCGCCAGCAGCCTGGGACAGGGGGACGCCGGGGAGCTGTTTTTT. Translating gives CASSLGQGDAGELFF.

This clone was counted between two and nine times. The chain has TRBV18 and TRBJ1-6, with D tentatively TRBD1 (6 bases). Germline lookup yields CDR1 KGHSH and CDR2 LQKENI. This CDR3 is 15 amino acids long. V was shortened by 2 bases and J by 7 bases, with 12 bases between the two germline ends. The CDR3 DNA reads TGTGCCAGCTCACCAGACAGGTCTATGAATTCACCCCTCCACTTT. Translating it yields CASSPDRSMNSPLHF.

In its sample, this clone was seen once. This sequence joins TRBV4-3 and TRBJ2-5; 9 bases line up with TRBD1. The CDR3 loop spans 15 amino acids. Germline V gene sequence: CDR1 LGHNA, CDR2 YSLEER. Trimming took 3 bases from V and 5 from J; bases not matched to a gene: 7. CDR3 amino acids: CASSQINRGHETQYF. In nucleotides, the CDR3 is TGCGCCAGCAGCCAGATTAACAGGGGGCATGAGACCCAGTACTTC.

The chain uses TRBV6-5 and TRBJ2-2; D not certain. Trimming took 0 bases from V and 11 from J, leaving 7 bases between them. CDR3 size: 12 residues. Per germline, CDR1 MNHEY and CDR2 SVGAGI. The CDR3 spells CASSYSQRELFF. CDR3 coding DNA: TGTGCCAGCAGTTACTCCCAGCGAGAGCTGTTTTTT.

In DNA form, the CDR3 reads TGTGCCAGCAGTCCTATCGGAGGGACAGAGAATCAGCCCCAGCATTTT. Protein sequence: CASSPIGGTENQPQHF. The V gene is TRBV27, the J gene TRBJ1-5; 7 bases are shared with TRBD1. Per germline, CDR1 MNHEY and CDR2 SMNVEV (reference sequence). This CDR3 contains 16 residues. Trimming at V came to 5 bases and at J to 4 bases, leaving 11 bases not matched to a gene.